Each of the 2 T cell receptor beta chains below was sequenced from the same sample in a study of blood T cell repertoires in COVID-19. Only in-frame clones appear in the TCRdb table, and some are missing; sequencing was by immunoSEQ multiplex PCR. The sample contains 230,000 or so clones, around 80% of which appear only once. Material: peripheral blood. Source of these receptors: a middle-aged woman who had recovered from COVID-19.

V is TRBV6-6 and J is TRBJ1-5; TRBD1 might be the D (6 bases). V dropped 6 bases and J dropped 1 base, with 16 bases sitting between them. The CDR3 loop spans 16 amino acids. Germline V gene data show CDR1 as MNHNY and CDR2 as SVGAGI (reference sequence). The CDR3, as DNA: TGTGCCAGCAGACCCTGGGGGGGCCAGAGCAATCAGCCCCAGCATTTT. Amino acids: CASRPWGGQSNQPQHF.

V and J are TRBV6-5 and TRBJ2-2, with 8 bases fitting TRBD1. Germline-derived CDR1 and CDR2 are MNHEY and SVGAGI. The V and J ends lost 5 bases and 6 bases, in that order; junction bases with no gene match: 5. The CDR3 is made up of 14 amino acids. In nucleotides, the CDR3 is TGTGCCAGCAGTAGAGACAGGGGTCCCGGGGAGCTGTTTTTT. Its protein is CASSRDRGPGELFF.